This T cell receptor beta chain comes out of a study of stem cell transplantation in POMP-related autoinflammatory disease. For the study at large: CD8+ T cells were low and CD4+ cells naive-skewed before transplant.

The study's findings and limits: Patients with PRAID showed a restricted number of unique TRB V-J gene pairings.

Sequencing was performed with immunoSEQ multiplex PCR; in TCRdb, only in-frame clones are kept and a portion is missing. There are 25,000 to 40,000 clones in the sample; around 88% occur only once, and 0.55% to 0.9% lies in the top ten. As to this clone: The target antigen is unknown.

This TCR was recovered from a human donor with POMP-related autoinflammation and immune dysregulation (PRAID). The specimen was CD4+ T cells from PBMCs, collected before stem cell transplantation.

This CDR3 is CASSYSKDRGYNEQFF. The CDR3 nucleotides read TGTGCCAGCAGTTACTCGAAGGACAGGGGCTACAATGAGCAGTTCTTC. V is TRBV6-6 and J is TRBJ2-1; 9 bases fit TRBD1. With 0 bases clipped from V and 3 bases from J, the junction kept 3 bases outside the gene matches. This CDR3 spans 16 amino acids. The V gene's germline CDR1 is MNHNY and CDR2 SVGAGI (reference sequence).